These T cell receptor beta chains were read from a single sample in a study of cytomegalovirus exposure and HLA in healthy donors. Clones were read by immunoSEQ multiplex PCR, and TCRdb kept only the in-frame ones, dropping some. The data contain approximately 120,000 clones, roughly 85% of them seen just once; the ten biggest clones take up more than 3.5%. Sequenced sample: PBMCs. These receptors were collected from a woman aged 35 to 49 in good health and CMV-seropositive. CDR3s include the opening cysteine and the closing phenylalanine or tryptophan. The D gene is left open where the match is weak. The size field is filled for only some rows; it gives once, few, many or a size class.

len	d_gene	abundance	j_gene	v_gene	CDR3aa	CDR3nt
13	-	-	TRBJ2-7	TRBV2	CASNPVQGRSQYF	TGTGCCAGCAACCCGGTACAGGGTAGGTCGCAGTACTTC
13	TRBD2	-	TRBJ2-1	TRBV18	CASSPTSGNEQFF	TGTGCCAGCTCACCCACTAGCGGCAATGAGCAGTTCTTC
14	-	-	TRBJ1-5	TRBV4-2	CASSQGEARQPQHF	TGTGCCAGCAGCCAGGGGGAGGCCCGGCAGCCCCAGCATTTT
15	TRBD2	-	TRBJ2-1	TRBV4-3	CASSHLSGRIDEQFF	TGCGCCAGCAGCCATCTAAGCGGGAGAATCGATGAGCAGTTCTTC
16	TRBD2	-	TRBJ2-5	TRBV5-6	CASSATGGSGQETQYF	TGTGCCAGCAGCGCAACAGGCGGGAGTGGCCAAGAGACCCAGTACTTC
12	-	-	TRBJ2-5	TRBV6-1	CASSIAQETQYF	TGTGCCAGCAGTATAGCCCAAGAGACCCAGTACTTC
12	-	-	TRBJ2-7	TRBV5-4	CASSLAGSSADF	TGTGCCAGCAGCTTGGCGGGGTCTAGCGCCGACTTC
16	-	-	TRBJ1-2	TRBV7-8	CASSLALSVPSDGYTF	TGTGCCAGCAGCTTAGCGTTATCGGTGCCATCTGATGGCTACACCTTC
13	TRBD1	-	TRBJ2-7	TRBV6-5	CASSSTGGGEQYF	TGTGCCAGCAGTTCTACAGGGGGTGGTGAGCAGTACTTC
16	TRBD2	-	TRBJ2-3	TRBV14	CASSQVPAGAPGTQYF	TGTGCCAGCAGCCAAGTCCCAGCGGGAGCGCCGGGTACGCAGTATTTT
13	-	-	TRBJ1-2	TRBV28	CASSLNQGYGYTF	TGTGCCAGCAGTTTAAACCAGGGTTATGGCTACACCTTC
14	TRBD2	-	TRBJ2-1	TRBV25-1	CASRSGTTYNEQFF	TGTGCCAGCAGGAGCGGGACGACCTACAATGAGCAGTTCTTC
18	TRBD2	-	TRBJ2-1	TRBV27	CASSLWGEPGLADNEQFF	TGTGCCAGCAGTTTATGGGGGGAGCCGGGACTAGCGGACAATGAGCAGTTCTTC
14	TRBD1	-	TRBJ2-7	TRBV5-4	CASSPPGQGYEQYF	TGTGCCAGCAGCCCTCCCGGACAGGGCTACGAGCAGTACTTC
16	TRBD2	few	TRBJ2-2	TRBV4-1	CASSPRISGTTGELFF	TGCGCCAGCAGCCCGAGGATTAGCGGGACCACCGGGGAGCTGTTTTTT
16	-	-	TRBJ2-1	TRBV5-6	CASSSLAGQSHNEQFF	TGTGCCAGCAGCTCCTTAGCGGGACAGAGTCACAATGAGCAGTTCTTC
17	-	-	TRBJ2-6	TRBV5-6	CASSFRQPHSGANVLTF	TGTGCCAGCAGCTTCCGACAGCCCCACTCTGGGGCCAACGTCCTGACTTTC
12	-	-	TRBJ2-5	TRBV19	CATGSRGETQYF	TGTGCCACCGGGAGTCGAGGGGAGACCCAGTACTTC
14	TRBD2	-	TRBJ2-7	TRBV6-1	CASGGGLASSEQYF	TGTGCCAGCGGGGGCGGACTAGCGTCTTCCGAGCAGTACTTC
14	-	-	TRBJ1-5	TRBV2	CAMDGWQGHQPQHF	TGTGCCATGGACGGTTGGCAGGGGCATCAGCCCCAGCATTTT
16	-	-	TRBJ1-4	TRBV15	CATSRDPGLGTEKLFF	TGTGCCACCAGCAGAGATCCGGGGTTGGGTACGGAAAAACTGTTTTTT
14	-	-	TRBJ2-7	TRBV7-9	CASSAGDSTYEQYF	TGTGCCAGCAGCGCCGGGGACTCCACCTACGAGCAGTACTTC
12	TRBD1	-	TRBJ2-7	TRBV6-1	CASLGDRAEQYF	TGTGCCAGCCTAGGGGACAGGGCCGAGCAGTACTTC
13	-	once	TRBJ2-5	TRBV19	CASKGHSQETQYF	TGTGCCAGTAAGGGACACTCCCAAGAGACCCAGTACTTC
16	TRBD2	-	TRBJ2-5	TRBV4-2	CASSQTVASGQETQYF	TGTGCCAGCAGCCAAACTGTGGCTAGCGGGCAAGAGACCCAGTACTTC
15	-	-	TRBJ2-3	TRBV7-9	CASSEQGSGTDTQYF	TGTGCCAGCAGCGAACAGGGTAGCGGCACAGATACGCAGTATTTT
15	-	few	TRBJ1-2	TRBV5-4	CASSLERAGDYGYTF	TGTGCCAGCAGCTTGGAGCGCGCAGGGGACTATGGCTACACCTTC